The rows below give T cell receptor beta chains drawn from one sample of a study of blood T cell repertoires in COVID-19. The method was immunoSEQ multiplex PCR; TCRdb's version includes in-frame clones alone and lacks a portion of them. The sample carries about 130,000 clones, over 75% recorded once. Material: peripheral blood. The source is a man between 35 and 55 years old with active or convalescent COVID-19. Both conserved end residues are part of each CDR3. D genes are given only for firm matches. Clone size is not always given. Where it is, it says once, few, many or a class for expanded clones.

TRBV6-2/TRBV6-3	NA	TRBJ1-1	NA	TGTGCCAGCAGTTACACAGGGAACACTGAAGCTTTCTTT	CASSYTGNTEAFF
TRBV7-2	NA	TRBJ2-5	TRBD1	TGTGCCAGCAGCTCCGGGACAGGGAGTCGAGAGACCCAGTACTTC	CASSSGTGSRETQYF
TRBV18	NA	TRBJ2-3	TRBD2	TGTGCCAGCTCACGGACTAGCGGGGGCCCCATCACAGATACGCAGTATTTT	CASSRTSGGPITDTQYF
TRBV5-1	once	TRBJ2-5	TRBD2	TGCGCCAGCAGCTTGACTAGCGGAGTCCAAGAGACCCAGTACTTC	CASSLTSGVQETQYF
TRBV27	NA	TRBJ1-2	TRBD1	TGTGCCAGCAGTTCCGTCGCAGGGGGCGTCTATGGCTACACCTTC	CASSSVAGGVYGYTF
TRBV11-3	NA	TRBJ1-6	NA	TGTGCCAACCGGCGGAGCTCCTATAATTCACCCCTCCACTTT	CANRRSSYNSPLHF
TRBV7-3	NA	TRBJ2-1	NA	TGTGCCAGCAGCCTCGAACGGGGTGAGCAGTTCTTC	CASSLERGEQFF
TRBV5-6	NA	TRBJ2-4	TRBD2	TGTGCCAGCAGCGGGAGCGGGGGCTTCAAAAACATTCAGTACTTC	CASSGSGGFKNIQYF
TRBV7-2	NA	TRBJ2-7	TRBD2	TGTGCCAGCAGCTTAGTTAGCGGGGTTTCTGACGAGCAGTACTTC	CASSLVSGVSDEQYF
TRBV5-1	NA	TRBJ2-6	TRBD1	TGCGCCAGCAGCTTGGCCTTTCTCGGACAGGGTTCGTCTGGGGCCAACGTCCTGACTTTC	CASSLAFLGQGSSGANVLTF
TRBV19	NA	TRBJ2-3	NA	TGTGCCAGTAGTTTCCTCACAGATACGCAGTATTTT	CASSFLTDTQYF
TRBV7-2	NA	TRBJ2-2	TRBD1	TGTGCCAGCAGCCCCCCGGGACAGGGATCGATCGGGGAGCTGTTTTTT	CASSPPGQGSIGELFF
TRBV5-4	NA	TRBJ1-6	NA	TGTGCCAGCAGCCCCGAGGGAGGGTTGGTTTCACCCCTCCACTTT	CASSPEGGLVSPLHF
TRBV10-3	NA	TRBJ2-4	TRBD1	TGTGCCATCAGTCGGACAGGGGTCTTACTAGCCAAAAACATTCAGTACTTC	CAISRTGVLLAKNIQYF
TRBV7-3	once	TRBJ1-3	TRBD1	TGTGCCACCCCCCGGACAGGGGATCGGGTAGACACCATATATTTT	CATPRTGDRVDTIYF
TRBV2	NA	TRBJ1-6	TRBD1	TGTGCCAGCAGTGAGGGGACAGGGATTAGATCACCCCTCCACTTT	CASSEGTGIRSPLHF
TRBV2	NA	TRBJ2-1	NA	TGTGCCAGCACTCCGGTGGGGGGTAATGAGCAGTTCTTC	CASTPVGGNEQFF
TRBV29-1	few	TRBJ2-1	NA	TGCAGCGTTGAAGGCGGGGTCTATGAGCAGTTCTTC	CSVEGGVYEQFF
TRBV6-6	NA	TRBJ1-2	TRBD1	TGTGCCAGCAGTGACCCAGGGGGCGCGGGCGGCTACACCTTC	CASSDPGGAGGYTF
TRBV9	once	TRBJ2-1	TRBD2	TGTGCCAGCAGCCCGTCGAGCGGGGGGAATGAGCAGTTCTTC	CASSPSSGGNEQFF
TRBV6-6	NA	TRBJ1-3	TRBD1	TGTGCCAGCACGATGGACAGGAAAATCTCTGGAAACACCATATATTTT	CASTMDRKISGNTIYF
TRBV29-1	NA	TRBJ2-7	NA	TGCAGCGTTTTAGCTCCGAGCGCCTACGAGCAGTACTTC	CSVLAPSAYEQYF
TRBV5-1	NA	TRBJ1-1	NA	TGCGCCAGCAGCTCCGGGGGAGCACAGAACACTGAAGCTTTCTTT	CASSSGGAQNTEAFF
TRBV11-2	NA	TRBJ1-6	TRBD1	TGTGCCAGCAGCTTAGCTGGACAGGGAAATTCACCCCTCCACTTT	CASSLAGQGNSPLHF
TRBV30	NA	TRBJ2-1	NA	TGTGCCTGGAGTTTTCAAAACAATGAGCAGTTCTTC	CAWSFQNNEQFF
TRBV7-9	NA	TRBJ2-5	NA	TGTGCCAGCAGCTTTCAACGGCCGGGTATCCAAGAGACCCAGTACTTC	CASSFQRPGIQETQYF
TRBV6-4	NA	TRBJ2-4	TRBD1	TGTGCCAGCATGCGGACAGGGAGTAAAAACATTCAGTACTTC	CASMRTGSKNIQYF
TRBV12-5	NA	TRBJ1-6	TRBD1	TGTGCTAGTGGCCCACCGACAGGGAATTCACCCCTCCACTTT	CASGPPTGNSPLHF
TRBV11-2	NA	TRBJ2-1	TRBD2	TGTGCCAGCAGCTCCCTTAGCGGGGGGGTCTACAATGAGCAGTTCTTC	CASSSLSGGVYNEQFF
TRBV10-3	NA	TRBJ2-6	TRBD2	TGTGCCATCTCTAGGACTAGCGGGGGGACTGGGGCCAACGTCCTGACTTTC	CAISRTSGGTGANVLTF
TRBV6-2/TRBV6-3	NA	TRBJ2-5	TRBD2	TGTGCCAGCAGTTCCACTAGCGAGGGGGAGACCCAGTACTTC	CASSSTSEGETQYF
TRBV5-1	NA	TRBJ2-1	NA	TGCGCCAGCAGCTTTACGGGGGACAATGAGCAGTTCTTC	CASSFTGDNEQFF
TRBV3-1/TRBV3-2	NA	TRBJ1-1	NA	TGTGCCAGCAGCTCCTTCCAGGGGAGCACTGAAGCTTTCTTT	CASSSFQGSTEAFF
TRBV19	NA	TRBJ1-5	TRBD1	TGTGCCAGTAGCCGCAGAACCGGGACAGGAAGCAATCAGCCCCAGCATTTT	CASSRRTGTGSNQPQHF
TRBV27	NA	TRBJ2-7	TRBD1	TGTGCCAGCAGTGACAGGGATTACGAGCAGTACTTC	CASSDRDYEQYF
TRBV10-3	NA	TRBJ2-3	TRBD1	TGTGCCATCACCGACGACAGGGGGCTCGCAGATACGCAGTATTTT	CAITDDRGLADTQYF
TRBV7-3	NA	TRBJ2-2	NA	TGTGCCAGCAGCTTCGGGGGGCAGAACACCGGGGAGCTGTTTTTT	CASSFGGQNTGELFF
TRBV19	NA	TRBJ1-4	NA	TGTGCCAGTAGTAAGGGTCTACAGGGAGAAAAACTGTTTTTT	CASSKGLQGEKLFF
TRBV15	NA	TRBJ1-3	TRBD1	TGTGCCACCAGCAGCGGACAGGGGGTTTCTGGAAACACCATATATTTT	CATSSGQGVSGNTIYF
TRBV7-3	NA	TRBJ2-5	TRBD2	TGTGCCAGCAGCCCCGGGGGTAGCGGGGGCCTCCAAGAGACCCAGTACTTC	CASSPGGSGGLQETQYF
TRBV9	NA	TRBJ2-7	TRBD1	TGTGCCAGCAGTTCCGGGACAGGGGACAGGTGGTACTTC	CASSSGTGDRWYF
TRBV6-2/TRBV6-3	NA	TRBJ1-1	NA	TGTGCCAGCAGTCGCCGAGAGGGGAACACTGAAGCTTTCTTT	CASSRREGNTEAFF
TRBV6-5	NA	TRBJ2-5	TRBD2	TGTGCCAGCAGCCACGGGGGGGGCCAAGAGACCCAGTACTTC	CASSHGGGQETQYF
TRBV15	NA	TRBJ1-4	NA	TGTGCCACCAGCAGGGACAGAGCAACTAATGAAAAACTGTTTTTT	CATSRDRATNEKLFF
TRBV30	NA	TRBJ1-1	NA	TGTGCCTGGAGTGGGGTAGGAGGTACGAGCACTGAAGCTTTCTTT	CAWSGVGGTSTEAFF
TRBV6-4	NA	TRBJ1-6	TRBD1	TGTGCCCTCTGGAGGGGACAGCATAATTCACCCCTCCACTTT	CALWRGQHNSPLHF
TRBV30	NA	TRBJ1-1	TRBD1	TGTGCCTGGAGTGGCCACAGGGGGAGGGTCACTGAAGCTTTCTTT	CAWSGHRGRVTEAFF
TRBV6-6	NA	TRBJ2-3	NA	TGTGCCAGCAGCAGGGGTATGGATACGCAGTATTTT	CASSRGMDTQYF
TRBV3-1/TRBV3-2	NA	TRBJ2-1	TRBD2	TGTGCCAGCACCTTAGCGGGGGGCCCGAACAATGAGCAGTTCTTC	CASTLAGGPNNEQFF